Listed here are 21 T cell receptor beta chains from one sample, sequenced in a study of OX40 agonist ivuxolimab in advanced cancers. Assay used: immunoSEQ multiplex PCR; TCRdb lists only in-frame clones, some missing. This sample has approximately 70,000 clones, with about nine tenths found just once. The source material was CD4+ or CD8+ T cells sorted from blood, sampled in a trial of the OX40 agonist ivuxolimab. The receptors here all came from an adult with an advanced solid tumor such as melanoma, head and neck, liver or kidney cancer.

The chain combines TRBV4-1 with TRBJ2-7; tentatively, D is TRBD1 or TRBD2 (5 bases each). CDR3 length: 15 amino acids. Germline CDR1 MGHRA, CDR2 YSYEKL. V lost 0 bases, J lost 2 bases, and 11 bases lay in between. The CDR3 spells CASSQEEGTPYEQYF. The CDR3 DNA is TGCGCCAGCAGCCAAGAGGAAGGGACCCCCTACGAGCAGTACTTC.

This clone was observed a handful of times. This rearrangement joins TRBV7-2 to TRBJ1-5; D is undetermined. Deletions cut 1 base from V and 6 bases from J, with 10 bases between. The CDR3 length is 14 residues. Germline CDR1 and CDR2: SGHTA and FQGNSA. The CDR3 region is CASSLVKGGQPQHF. CDR3 nucleotide sequence: TGTGCCAGCAGCTTAGTCAAGGGCGGTCAGCCCCAGCATTTT.

The genes are TRBV10-3 and TRBJ2-5; TRBD2 matches 8 bases. V shed 3 bases, J shed 3 bases, and the junction held 3 bases outside the gene matches. Germline V gives CDR1 ENHRY, CDR2 SYGVKD. There are 14 residues in the CDR3. CDR3 DNA sequence: TGTGCCATCAGTGACGGGGGGGGAAAAGAGACCCAGTACTTC. Its protein product is CAISDGGGKETQYF.

V and J are TRBV5-1 and TRBJ1-1, with no clear D. CDR1 is SGHRS and CDR2 is YFSETQ in the germline V gene. This CDR3 has 14 amino acids. Deletions cut 3 bases from V and 3 bases from J, with 12 bases between. The CDR3 protein is CASSSYPVDTEAFF. DNA of the CDR3: TGCGCCAGCAGCTCTTACCCAGTAGACACTGAAGCTTTCTTT.

This chain links TRBV4-1 with TRBJ2-5; weak D call: TRBD1 (5 bases). The CDR3 contains 14 residues. The V end lost 4 bases, the J end lost 5 bases, and 14 bases lay between the germline ends. Germline CDR1 is MGHRA and CDR2 is YSYEKL. CDR3 protein: CASSPGQGVETQYF. The CDR3 nucleotides are TGCGCCAGCAGCCCAGGGCAGGGTGTGGAGACCCAGTACTTC.

The chain employs TRBV19 and TRBJ1-4; 10 bases align to TRBD1. The germline V gene encodes CDR1 LNHDA and CDR2 SQIVND (reference sequence). J lost 3 bases, V lost 8 bases, and 9 bases had no gene match. CDR3 length: 16 residues. The CDR3 coding sequence is TGTGCCAGTCAAAGAGGCGGGACAGGGGCTAATGAAAAACTGTTTTTT. It encodes CASQRGGTGANEKLFF.

J is TRBJ1-6 and V is TRBV6-1; D ambiguous. The CDR3 runs to 13 residues. Trimming took off 2 bases at V and 9 bases at J, with 8 bases between the two ends. Germline V gene sequence: CDR1 MNHNS, CDR2 SASEGT. As DNA, the CDR3 is TGTGCCAGCAGTGAATGGGTTTTTTCACCCCTCCACTTT. It is translated as CASSEWVFSPLHF.

The CDR3 nucleotides are TGTGCCAGCAGCCAAGGGAGAGGGACCCAGTACTTC. Residues: CASSQGRGTQYF. This chain uses TRBV14 with TRBJ2-5; no definite D call. Trimming left V 1 base short and J 7 bases short, with 7 bases between. CDR1 SGHDN and CDR2 FVKESK come from the germline V gene. This CDR3 comprises 12 residues.

This chain joins TRBV9 and TRBJ2-5; 7 bases align to TRBD2. Trimming removed 3 bases from V and 2 bases from J; junction bases left unmatched: 7. The CDR3 contains 15 residues. Germline values: CDR1 SGDLS, CDR2 YYNGEE. CDR3 nucleotide sequence: TGTGCCAGCAGCGAGCGACCGGGACTACAAGAGACCCAGTACTTC. Amino acid sequence: CASSERPGLQETQYF. The entire variable domain, with the rest obtained from reference TRBV9 and TRBJ2-5, is as follows: DSGVTQTPKHLITATGQRVTLRCSPRSGDLSVYWYQQSLDQGLQFLIQYYNGEERAKGNILERFSAQQFPDLHSELNLSSLELGDSALYFCASSERPGLQETQYFGPGTRLLVL.

The V gene is TRBV6-1, the J gene TRBJ1-4; 7 nucleotides align to TRBD1. Germline assignment: CDR1 MNHNS and CDR2 SASEGT. The length of the CDR3 is 11 residues. The V and J ends lost 4 bases and 16 bases, in that order; junction bases with no gene match: 6. In DNA, the CDR3 is TGTGCCAGCAGTGGGGGGACAGTTTCGTTTTTT. This codes for CASSGGTVSFF.

The genes are TRBV5-8 and TRBJ1-1; 7 nucleotides match TRBD1. The ends lost 4 bases at V and 1 base at J; junction bases unmatched: 13. Germline V CDR1 and CDR2: SGHTS, YDEGEE. The CDR3 has 17 amino acids. The CDR3 spells CASSLYQGGGGNTEAFF. CDR3 in DNA: TGTGCCAGCAGCCTATACCAAGGGGGCGGTGGGAACACTGAAGCTTTCTTT. Together with reference TRBV5-8 and TRBJ1-1, the CDR3 gives the full variable domain: EAGVTQSPTHLIKTRGQQATLRCSPISGHTSVYWYQQALGLGLQFLLWYDEGEERNRGNFPPRFSGRQFPNYSSELNVNALELEDSALYLCASSLYQGGGGNTEAFFGQGTRLTVV.

In this sample, this clone turned up once. The chain is built from TRBV20-1 and TRBJ1-2, with D maybe TRBD1 (5 bases). The CDR3 runs to 11 residues. Trimming removed 0 bases from V and 7 bases from J, with 6 bases in between. CDR1 DFQATT and CDR2 SNEGSKA come from the germline V gene (reference sequence). The CDR3 bases are TGCAGTGCTAGAGACAGGGCTGGCTACACCTTC. It codes for CSARDRAGYTF.

The CDR3 region is CASSLRTVYTDTQYF. In DNA, the CDR3 is TGTGCCAGCAGCTTAAGGACCGTTTACACAGATACGCAGTATTTT. This sequence joins TRBV7-8 and TRBJ2-3; the D is unclear. V lost 2 bases, J lost 2 bases, and 11 bases lay in between. The CDR3 contains 15 residues. In germline, CDR1 is SGHVS, CDR2 FQNEAQ.

The V gene is TRBV6-5, the J gene TRBJ1-4; D uncertain. Trimming took 8 bases from V and 7 from J, leaving 14 bases between them. The CDR3 loop spans 13 amino acids. Germline V gene data show CDR1 as MNHEY and CDR2 as SVGAGI. Written as DNA, the CDR3 is TGTGCCAGCCGCTCCAACGCGGGTGAAAAACTGTTTTTT. It encodes CASRSNAGEKLFF.

This sequence joins TRBV20-1 and TRBJ2-5; D remains ambiguous. The germline V gene has CDR1 DFQATT and CDR2 SNEGSKA (reference sequence). V was shortened by 0 bases and J by 3 bases, with 2 bases between the two germline ends. This CDR3 is built from 11 residues. Written as DNA, the CDR3 is TGCAGTGCTAGAGATAAAGAGACCCAGTACTTC. Translation gives CSARDKETQYF.

A few counts support this clone. CDR3 DNA: TGTGCCTGGAGTTCAGGACAGGGGAACACTGAAGCTTTCTTT. Translation gives CAWSSGQGNTEAFF. This chain uses TRBV30 with TRBJ1-1; TRBD1 matches at 8 bases. CDR3 length equals 14 residues. Germline loops: CDR1 GTSNPN, CDR2 SVGIG (reference sequence). The V and J ends lost 2 bases and 1 base, in that order; junction bases with no gene match: 3.

A few counts support this clone. The chain has TRBV6-1 and TRBJ1-5, with TRBD1 identical over 7 bases. CDR3 length: 16 residues. Germline V gene data show CDR1 as MNHNS and CDR2 as SASEGT. V dropped 4 bases and J dropped 2; count of bases not matched to a gene: 8. CDR3 sequence: CASSGQTGYGNQPQHF. The CDR3 DNA follows: TGTGCCAGCAGTGGACAGACAGGGTACGGCAATCAGCCCCAGCATTTT.

V gene TRBV10-3 combines with J gene TRBJ1-5; D not resolved. Germline V gene sequence: CDR1 ENHRY, CDR2 SYGVKD. The CDR3 is made up of 13 amino acids. Trimming shortened V by 5 bases and J by 5 bases, and 10 bases separated the two germline ends. Written as DNA, the CDR3 is TGTGCCATCAGTCCCTGGAACGATCAGCCCCAGCATTTT. Its protein product is CAISPWNDQPQHF.

The V and J genes are TRBV4-1 and TRBJ1-1, with 9 positions matching TRBD1. From germline, CDR1 is MGHRA and CDR2 YSYEKL. V shed 5 bases, J shed 0 bases, and the junction held 10 bases outside the gene matches. The CDR3 length is 17 residues. The CDR3 spells CASSVRQGGGVNTEAFF. The CDR3 DNA follows: TGCGCCAGCAGCGTACGACAGGGGGGTGGGGTGAACACTGAAGCTTTCTTT.

The V call is TRBV9, the J call TRBJ2-1, with 9 bases lining up with TRBD2. CDR1 is SGDLS and CDR2 is YYNGEE in the germline V gene. Losses at the gene ends were 0 bases for V and 2 bases for J; bases not matched to a gene: 3. The CDR3 loop spans 16 amino acids. The CDR3 nucleotides read TGTGCCAGCAGCGTAGTACCTAGCGGGGCCTACAATGAGCAGTTCTTC. Translated: CASSVVPSGAYNEQFF. Full variable domain (missing parts from reference TRBV9 and TRBJ2-1): DSGVTQTPKHLITATGQRVTLRCSPRSGDLSVYWYQQSLDQGLQFLIQYYNGEERAKGNILERFSAQQFPDLHSELNLSSLELGDSALYFCASSVVPSGAYNEQFFGPGTRLTVL.

This chain uses TRBV7-7 with TRBJ2-1, with 13 bases that match TRBD2. Germline V gene lookup returns CDR1 SSHAT and CDR2 FNYEAQ (reference sequence). Losses at the gene ends were 5 bases for V and 8 bases for J; bases not matched to a gene: 6. CDR3 length equals 15 residues. The DNA for the CDR3 is TGTGCCAGCAGCGGGGGGACTAGCGGGGTCTATGAGCAGTTCTTC. As protein: CASSGGTSGVYEQFF.